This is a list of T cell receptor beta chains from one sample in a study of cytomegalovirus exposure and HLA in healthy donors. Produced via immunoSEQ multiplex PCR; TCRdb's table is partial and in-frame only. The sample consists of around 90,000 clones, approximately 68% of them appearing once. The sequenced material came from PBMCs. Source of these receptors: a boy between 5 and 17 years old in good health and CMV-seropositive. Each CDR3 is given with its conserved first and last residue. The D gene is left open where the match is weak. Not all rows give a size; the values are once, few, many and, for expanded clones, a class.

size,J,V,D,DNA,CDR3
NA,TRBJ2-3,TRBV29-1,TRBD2,TGCAGCGTTGATAGACCCGGTTTAGCGGGTACAGATACGCAGTATTTT,CSVDRPGLAGTDTQYF
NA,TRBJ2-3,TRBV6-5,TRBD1,TGTGCCAGCAGTTTGGACAGGGGGGAGGACACGCAGTATTTT,CASSLDRGEDTQYF
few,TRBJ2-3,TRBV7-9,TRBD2,TGTGCCAGCAGCTTATTGGGCGGGGGGGCCGGGCGTACGCAGTATTTT,CASSLLGGGAGRTQYF
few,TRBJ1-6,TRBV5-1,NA,TGCGCCAGCCGACCCGGGTTCGCCTATAATTCACCCCTCCACTTT,CASRPGFAYNSPLHF
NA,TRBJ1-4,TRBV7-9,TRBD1,TGTGCCAGCGATCCGGGACAGGGGGATCGCGAAAAACTGTTTTTT,CASDPGQGDREKLFF
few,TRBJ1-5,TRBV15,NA,TGTGCCACCAGCAGAGATCTAGGGGTCCCCCAGCCCCAGAATTTT,CATSRDLGVPQPQNF
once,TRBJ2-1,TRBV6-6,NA,TGTGCCAGCAGTTATCTCCGGGACTTGACCTACAATGAGCAGTTCTTC,CASSYLRDLTYNEQFF
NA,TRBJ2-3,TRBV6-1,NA,TGTGCCAGCAGTGAAATATTCGTTACGCAGTATTTT,CASSEIFVTQYF
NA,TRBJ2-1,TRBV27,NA,TGTGCCAGCAGTTCCCCGGTTGGCGGACACTACAATGAGCAGTTCTTC,CASSSPVGGHYNEQFF
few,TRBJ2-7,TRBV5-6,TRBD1,TGTGCCAGCAGCGTAGCGAGGACAGGGGACGAGCAGTACTTC,CASSVARTGDEQYF
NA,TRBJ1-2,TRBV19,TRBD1,TGTGCCTTCCCCGGGACAGACCATACCTTTAACTATGGCTACACCTTC,CAFPGTDHTFNYGYTF